This T cell receptor (beta chain) was recorded in a study of CD4 T cells in relation to SARS-CoV-2 and coronaviruses. CD4+ T cells from unexposed donors were obtained before the COVID-19 pandemic (2011-2018). After more than eight days of culture, CD4+ T cells were isolated. The CDR3 consists of 13 residues. Germline CDR1 is LGHDT and CDR2 is YNNKEL (reference sequence). Losses at the gene ends were 8 bases for V and 5 bases for J; bases not matched to a gene: 4. For this clone: The target antigen is unknown.

TCRdb's table, derived via immunoSEQ multiplex PCR, lists solely in-frame clones and lacks some. This repertoire shows about 28,000 clones, 74% found once; its top ten account for roughly a quarter. The rearrangement joins TRBV3-1 (or the pseudogene TRBV3-2) to TRBJ2-2; TRBD1 agrees at 8 bases. Sequencing was performed on CD4+ T cells from PBMCs, cultured in vitro. The TCR sequence derives from a human donor in good health. This CDR3 reads CASRTGLTGELFF. The CDR3 DNA follows: TGTGCCAGCCGGACAGGGTTAACCGGGGAGCTGTTTTTT.